The clone carrying this T cell receptor (beta chain) was seen repeatedly, ten times or more. Some clones are missing from TCRdb's copy, which holds only in-frame ones; the method was immunoSEQ multiplex PCR. Among almost 250,000 clones listed, more than 75% were seen once. V lost 8 bases to trimming and J lost 5 bases, with 15 bases between them. The CDR3 is made up of 14 amino acids. Germline V gives CDR1 MNHEY, CDR2 SVGEGT. The sample belongs to a study of blood T cell repertoires in COVID-19. Recruitment covered about two dozen US areas and drew participants whose ages spanned about 18 to 90 years. Researchers sorted participants into cohorts using their self-reported clinical history.

This TCR was recovered from a woman between 50 and 59 years old who had recovered from COVID-19. The chain combines TRBV6-2 or TRBV6-3 with TRBJ2-2; D not resolved. Sequenced input: PBMCs or T cells enriched from blood (not recorded which). CDR3 loop: CASRHPVDTGELFF. The CDR3 nucleotides read TGTGCCAGCCGCCACCCGGTTGATACCGGGGAGCTGTTTTTT.